This TCR beta chain comes out of a study of blood T cell repertoires in COVID-19. Study overall: There were acute and convalescent COVID-19 samples, and they came from the United States, Italy and Spain. PBMCs, B-cell-depleted T cells, or T cells provided the cDNA or gDNA that made up the material.

V shed 5 bases and J 4 bases; nucleotides not matched to a gene: 3. The CDR3 loop spans 14 amino acids. CDR1 and CDR2 from the germline V gene are SGHTA and FQGNSA. Per the study methods: Nucleated cell number was recorded as an estimate derived from reference gene primer amplification. TCRdb keeps only in-frame clones here, not all; method: immunoSEQ multiplex PCR. V, J and clone size were drawn from that table, and D and trimming were deduced from the DNA. The data contain over 70,000 clones, 77% of them singletons. Sequenced sample: peripheral blood. This chain links TRBV7-2 with TRBJ2-2; 8 positions match TRBD2. The clonotype originates from a woman over 75 with acute or convalescent COVID-19. CDR3 amino acids: CASSTSGSTGELFF. CDR3 bases: TGTGCCAGCAGCACTAGCGGTTCCACCGGGGAGCTGTTTTTT.